One sample yielded the 20 T cell receptor beta chains listed below, sequenced in a study of tumor-infiltrating lymphocytes in primary liver carcinoma. RNA isolated from unsorted whole blood supplied the blood RNA, with germline DNA also extracted. A constant-region primer served to make TCR beta cDNA from approximately 490 ng total RNA. A slightly modified ARM-PCR protocol with three nested multiplex PCR rounds produced these TCR beta libraries. It was with TRBV1-TRBV30 forward primers and a C-beta reverse primer that the first two PCR rounds were run, at 10 cycles each. TCRdb reprocessed the multiplex PCR reads via MiXCR and lists one record per CDR3 protein. The sample yields just over 300,000 distinct CDR3 sequences, about three fifths seen once. Sequencing was carried out using peripheral blood. These receptors originate from a woman aged 25 to 39 with primary liver carcinoma and hepatitis B virus infection.

In regard to this clonotype: This sequence may be a read error, since a much larger clone differs from it by one base. The V and J genes are TRBV11-2 and TRBJ1-3; no reliable D call. This CDR3 contains 15 residues. Germline-derived CDR1 and CDR2 are SGHAT and FQNNGV. The CDR3: CASSSVWAAGSTIYF. The CDR3 region has the DNA TGTGCCAGCAGCTCAGTATGGGCCGCTGGAAGCACCATATATTTT.

This clonotype was recorded only once. This may arise from a read error, as a much more abundant clone is one base away. As DNA, the CDR3 is TGTGACAGCAGCCAAGCGACTAGCGTCGGCGAGCAGTACTTC. Translated, it gives CDSSQATSVGEQYF. V and J are TRBV4-2 and TRBJ2-7; 8 positions match TRBD2. In germline, CDR1 is LGHNA, CDR2 YNFKEQ. The CDR3 totals 14 residues.

Concerning this clonotype itself: The conserved closing phenylalanine or tryptophan is absent in this CDR3, likely reflecting a read error. Because the CDR3's place on the DNA is in doubt, the DNA is left out and the CDR3 is given as listed by TCRdb. V usage is TRBV11-2 and J usage is TRBJ1-1. Germline V gene lookup returns CDR1 SGHAT and CDR2 FQNNGV. The CDR3 has 14 residues if both end residues are counted. The CDR3 sequence: CASSLTLRDTEAFL.

Comment on this clonotype: Germline is not matched at one junction end, which may reflect a read error. The CDR3 loop reads CASSQGPGTIYDQYF. The CDR3 DNA follows: TGCGCCAGCAGCCAGGGCCCCGGGACTATTTACGATCAGTACTTC. The chain uses TRBV4-1 and TRBJ2-7; 7 bases match TRBD2. The CDR3 has 15 residues. Germline CDR1 reads MGHRA; CDR2 reads YSYEKL.

The rearrangement joins TRBV10-2 to TRBJ2-1; D remains unclear. Trimming cost V 7 bases and J 8 bases, with 12 bases left between them. CDR3 length: 12 residues. Germline CDR1 reads WSHSY; CDR2 reads SAAADI. The CDR3 DNA follows: TGCGCCAGCACCTTCGCGTTCGATGAGCAGTTCTTC. It translates to CASTFAFDEQFF.

This chain uses TRBV6-1 with TRBJ2-7; 12 bases are shared with TRBD2. CDR3 length: 14 amino acids. Germline V gene lookup returns CDR1 MNHNS and CDR2 SASEGT. The J segment lost 7 bases and the V segment lost 8 bases, leaving 9 bases of the junction unmatched. CDR3 sequence: CASGKLAGGGEQYF. DNA of the CDR3: TGTGCCAGCGGAAAACTAGCGGGAGGTGGAGAGCAGTACTTC.

Concerning this clonotype: Likely a read error: the CDR3 ends without its conserved phenylalanine or tryptophan. The chain is built from TRBV7-8 and TRBJ2-7; no firm D call. The length of the CDR3 is 13 residues. Germline values: CDR1 SGHVS, CDR2 FQNEAQ. The V gene lost 4 bases and the J gene lost 7 bases, with 14 bases spanning the gap. CDR3 bases: TGTGCCAGCAGCTCGCACTCATTGGAGGAGCAGTACATC. Translation: CASSSHSLEEQYI.

As for this clonotype: This could be a read error, since a much larger clone is one nucleotide away. The chain joins TRBV11-3 to TRBJ1-2; TRBD1 might be the D (5 bases). CDR3 length: 17 residues. Germline loops: CDR1 SGHNT, CDR2 YENEEA. The CDR3 DNA reads as TGTGCCAGCAGCTTAGATATGGGGGAAGCAACGAGCTATGACTACACCTTC. Translated, it gives CASSLDMGEATSYDYTF.

Note on this clonotype: A read error may be the cause here, since a much bigger clone is one base away. The gene calls are TRBV28 and TRBJ2-1; 8 bases align to TRBD2. The V segment lost 2 bases and the J segment 7 bases; nucleotides outside the gene matches: 7. Germline V lookup: CDR1 MDHEN, CDR2 SYDVKM. There are 15 residues in the CDR3. CDR3 DNA sequence: TGTGCCAGCAGTTTAGCGGTAGCGGGAAGGAATGAGCAGTTCTTC. Translation gives CASSLAVAGRNEQFF.

Notes on this clonotype: Since no conserved phenylalanine or tryptophan closes the CDR3, a read error is the likely cause. The chain couples TRBV6-2 or TRBV6-3 to TRBJ1-5; D gene unclear. In germline, CDR1 is MNHEY, CDR2 SVGEGT. The CDR3 runs to 13 residues. With 9 bases removed from V and 1 base from J, the gap between germline ends came to 10 bases. The CDR3, as DNA: TGTGCCAGTACCTCGGGAAGCAATCAGCCCCAGCATTAT. Translated, it gives CASTSGSNQPQHY.

This clonotype was seen only once. The missing conserved phenylalanine or tryptophan at the end of this CDR3 makes a read error likely. V usage is TRBV6-5 and J usage is TRBJ2-1; D gene uncertain. CDR1 is MNHEY and CDR2 is SVGAGI in the germline V gene. With 0 bases removed from V and 1 base from J, the gap between germline ends came to 7 bases. This CDR3 contains 15 residues. The CDR3 nucleotides are TGTGCCAGCAGTTACTCACAAGGTTCCTACAATGAGCAGTTCTTA. Translated, it gives CASSYSQGSYNEQFL.

This clonotype was recorded many times. The CDR3 protein is CASSSTGQFQGYTF. CDR3 nucleotide sequence: TGTGCCAGCAGTTCCACGGGACAATTCCAGGGCTACACCTTC. V usage is TRBV6-5 and J usage is TRBJ1-2, with TRBD1 as a possible D gene (6 bases). The germline V and J ends were trimmed by 4 bases and 8 bases, with 17 bases remaining between them. This CDR3 is built from 14 residues. Germline CDR1 is MNHEY and CDR2 is SVGAGI.

This rearrangement joins TRBV10-2 to TRBJ2-7, with D perhaps given as TRBD1 or TRBD2 (5 bases each). V was clipped by 7 bases and J by 3 bases, with 22 bases between them. This CDR3 region has 16 residues. Germline assignment: CDR1 WSHSY and CDR2 SAAADI. This CDR3 is CASIRLRGTANYEQYF. Written as DNA, the CDR3 is TGCGCCAGCATCAGACTAAGAGGGACGGCGAACTACGAGCAGTACTTC.

About this clonotype itself: This may come from a read error, since a much larger clone is one base off. The chain links TRBV12-3 or TRBV12-4 to TRBJ2-3; D is perhaps TRBD2 (6 bases). CDR3 size: 18 residues. V was trimmed by 2 bases and J by 1 base, leaving 19 bases between them. This CDR3 reads CASSLTFAGGTGTDTQYF. CDR3 DNA sequence: TGTGCCAGCAGTTTAACTTTCGCCGGGGGTACTGGCACAGATACGCAGTATTTT.

This clonotype has a single count. A much larger clone sits a single nucleotide away, making a read error possible. The V call is TRBV29-1, the J call TRBJ2-1, with D possibly TRBD1 on 6 matching bases. The germline CDR1 and CDR2 sequences are SQVTM and ANQGSEA. The CDR3 is 13 amino acids. CDR3 region: CNVQGTDYNEQFF. CDR3 coding DNA: TGCAACGTACAGGGAACCGACTACAATGAGCAGTTCTTC.

Concerning this clonotype: This CDR3 fails to terminate in the conserved phenylalanine or tryptophan, so it likely reflects a read error. The chain has TRBV6-1 and TRBJ2-1; 9 nucleotides match TRBD2. J gave up 4 bases and V 9 bases, and 10 bases lay outside the gene matches. Germline V gene lookup returns CDR1 MNHNS and CDR2 SASEGT. The CDR3 contains 15 residues. The CDR3 protein is CASSYSSGAYNEQFI. In nucleotides, the CDR3 is TGTGCCAGTAGTTATTCTAGCGGGGCATACAATGAGCAGTTCATC.

Details on this clonotype: A read error may explain this, as a much larger clone is one base away. The V call is TRBV6-6, the J call TRBJ2-1, with 9 positions matching TRBD2. V lost 8 bases, J lost 5 bases, and 10 bases stayed unmatched. The germline V gene encodes CDR1 MNHNY and CDR2 SVGAGI (reference sequence). The CDR3 has 15 residues. DNA of the CDR3: TGTGCCAGCTTACGACGGACTAGCGCGAACAATGAGCAGTTCTTC. Translated, it gives CASLRRTSANNEQFF.

Remarks on this clonotype: One end of the junction does not line up with germline, which may come from a read error. The chain recombines TRBV5-6 with TRBJ2-3; 9 bases align to TRBD2. CDR3 length: 15 amino acids. CDR1 is SGHDT and CDR2 is YYEEEE in the germline V gene. The CDR3 protein is CASSLEGLATDTEYF. CDR3 DNA sequence: TGTGCCAGCAGCTTGGAAGGACTAGCGACAGATACGGAGTATTTT. The whole variable domain, filled in from reference TRBV5-6 and TRBJ2-3, reads DAGVTQSPTHLIKTRGQQVTLRCSPKSGHDTVSWYQQALGQGPQFIFQYYEEEERQRGNFPDRFSGHQFPNYSSELNVNALLLGDSALYLCASSLEGLATDTEYFGPGTRLTVL.

This clonotype was observed at least ten times. This chain links TRBV29-1 with TRBJ2-7, with D uncertain. The CDR3 is 12 residues long. V shed 4 bases and J shed 2 bases, with 9 bases lying between them. Germline V lookup: CDR1 SQVTM, CDR2 ANQGSEA. The chain's CDR3 is CSVGVAAYEQYF. In DNA, the CDR3 is TGCAGCGTTGGGGTAGCCGCCTACGAGCAGTACTTC.

Of note for this clonotype: As the CDR3 is not closed by the conserved phenylalanine or tryptophan, this likely results from a read error. The chain uses TRBV29-1 and TRBJ2-7; 7 nucleotides match TRBD2. Trimming removed 4 bases from V and 5 bases from J; junction bases left unmatched: 11. This CDR3 region has 14 residues. Germline V lookup: CDR1 SQVTM, CDR2 ANQGSEA. For the CDR3, the DNA is TGCAGCGTTGCCCGGGACTATAGCGGCCACGAGCAGTACATC. It yields the protein CSVARDYSGHEQYI.